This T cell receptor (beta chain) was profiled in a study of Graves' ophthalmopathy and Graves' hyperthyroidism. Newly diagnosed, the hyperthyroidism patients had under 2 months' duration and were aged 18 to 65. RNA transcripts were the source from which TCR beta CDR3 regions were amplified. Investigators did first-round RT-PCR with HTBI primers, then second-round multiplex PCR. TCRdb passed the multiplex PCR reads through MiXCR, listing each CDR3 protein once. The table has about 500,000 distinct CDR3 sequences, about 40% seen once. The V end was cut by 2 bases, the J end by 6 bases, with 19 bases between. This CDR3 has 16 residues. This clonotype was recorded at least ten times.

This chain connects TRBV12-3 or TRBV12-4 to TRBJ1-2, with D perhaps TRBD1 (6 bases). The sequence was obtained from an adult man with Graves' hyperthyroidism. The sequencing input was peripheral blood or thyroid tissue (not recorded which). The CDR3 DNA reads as TGTGCCAGCAGTTTAAGGACAGCCCTATCTGTGGATGGCTACACCTTC. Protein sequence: CASSLRTALSVDGYTF.